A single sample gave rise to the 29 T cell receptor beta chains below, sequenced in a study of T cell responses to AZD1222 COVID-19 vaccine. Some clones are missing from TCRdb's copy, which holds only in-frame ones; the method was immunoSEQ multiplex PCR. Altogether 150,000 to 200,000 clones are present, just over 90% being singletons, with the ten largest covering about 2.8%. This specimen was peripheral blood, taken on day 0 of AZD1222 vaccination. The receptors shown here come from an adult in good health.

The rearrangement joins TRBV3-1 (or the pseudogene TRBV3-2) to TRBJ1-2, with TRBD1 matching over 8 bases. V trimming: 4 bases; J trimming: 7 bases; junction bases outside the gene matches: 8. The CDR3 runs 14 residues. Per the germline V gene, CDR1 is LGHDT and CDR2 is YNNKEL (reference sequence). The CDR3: CASSLSGTGGGYTF. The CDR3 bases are TGTGCCAGCAGCCTCAGCGGGACAGGAGGTGGCTACACCTTC.

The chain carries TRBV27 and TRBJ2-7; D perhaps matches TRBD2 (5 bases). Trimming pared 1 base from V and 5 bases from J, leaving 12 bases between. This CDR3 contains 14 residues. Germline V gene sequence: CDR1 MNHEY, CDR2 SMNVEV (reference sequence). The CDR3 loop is CASSLWPGINEQYF. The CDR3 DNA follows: TGTGCCAGCAGTTTATGGCCGGGAATCAACGAGCAGTACTTC.

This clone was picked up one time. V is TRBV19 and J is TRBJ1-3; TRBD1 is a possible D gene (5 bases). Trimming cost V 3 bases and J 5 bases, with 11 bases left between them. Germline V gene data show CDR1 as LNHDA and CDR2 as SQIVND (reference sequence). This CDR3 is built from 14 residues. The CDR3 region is CASSIPGQRNTIYF. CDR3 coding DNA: TGTGCCAGTAGTATCCCGGGGCAGAGAAACACCATATATTTT.

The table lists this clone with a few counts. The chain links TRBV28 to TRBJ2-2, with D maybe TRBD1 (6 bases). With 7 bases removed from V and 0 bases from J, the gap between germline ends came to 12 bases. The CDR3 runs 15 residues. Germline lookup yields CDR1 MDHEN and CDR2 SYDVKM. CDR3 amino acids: CASKPTGANTGELFF. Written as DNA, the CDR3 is TGTGCCAGCAAACCGACAGGCGCGAACACCGGGGAGCTGTTTTTT.

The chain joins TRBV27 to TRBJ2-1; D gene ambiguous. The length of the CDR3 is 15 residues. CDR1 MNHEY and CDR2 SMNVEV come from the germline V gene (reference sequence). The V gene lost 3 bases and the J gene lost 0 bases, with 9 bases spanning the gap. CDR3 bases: TGTGCCAGCAGTTTTGGGCAGAGCTCCTACAATGAGCAGTTCTTC. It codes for CASSFGQSSYNEQFF.

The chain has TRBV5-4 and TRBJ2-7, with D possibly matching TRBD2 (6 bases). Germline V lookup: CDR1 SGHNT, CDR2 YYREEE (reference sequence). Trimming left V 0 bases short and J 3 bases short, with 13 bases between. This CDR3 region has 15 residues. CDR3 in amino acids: CASSLVASDNYEQYF. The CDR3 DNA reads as TGTGCCAGCAGCTTGGTGGCTAGCGACAACTACGAGCAGTACTTC.

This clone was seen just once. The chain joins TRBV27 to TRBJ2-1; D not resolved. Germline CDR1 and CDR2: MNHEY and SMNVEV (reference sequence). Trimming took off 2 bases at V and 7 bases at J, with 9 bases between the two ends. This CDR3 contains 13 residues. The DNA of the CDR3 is TGTGCCAGCAGTTTAATTGCTAGAAATGAGCAGTTCTTC. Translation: CASSLIARNEQFF.

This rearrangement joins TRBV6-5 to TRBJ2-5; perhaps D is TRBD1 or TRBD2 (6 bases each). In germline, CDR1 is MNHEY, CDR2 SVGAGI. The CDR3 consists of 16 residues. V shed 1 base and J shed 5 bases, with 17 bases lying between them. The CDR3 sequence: CASSYYPFGGGETQYF. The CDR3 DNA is TGTGCCAGCAGTTACTATCCCTTCGGGGGCGGGGAGACCCAGTACTTC.

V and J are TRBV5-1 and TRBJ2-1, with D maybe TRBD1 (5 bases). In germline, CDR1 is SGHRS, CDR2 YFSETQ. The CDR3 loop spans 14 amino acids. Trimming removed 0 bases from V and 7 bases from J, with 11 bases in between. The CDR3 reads CASSLDGRANEQFF. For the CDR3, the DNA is TGCGCCAGCAGCTTGGACGGCAGGGCAAATGAGCAGTTCTTC.

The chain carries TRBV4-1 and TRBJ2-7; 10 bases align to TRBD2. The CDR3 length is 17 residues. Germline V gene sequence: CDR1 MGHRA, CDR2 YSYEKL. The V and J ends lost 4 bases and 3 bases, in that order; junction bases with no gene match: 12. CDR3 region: CASSLGGGASGSYEQYF. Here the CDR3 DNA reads TGCGCCAGCAGCCTAGGGGGAGGCGCTAGCGGGAGCTACGAGCAGTACTTC.

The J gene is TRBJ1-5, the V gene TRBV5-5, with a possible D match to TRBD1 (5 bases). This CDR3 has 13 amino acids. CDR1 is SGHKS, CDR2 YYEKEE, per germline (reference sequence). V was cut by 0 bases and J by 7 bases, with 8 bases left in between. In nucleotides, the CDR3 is TGTGCCAGCAGCTTGGGGGGCCAACAGCCCCAGCATTTT. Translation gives CASSLGGQQPQHF.

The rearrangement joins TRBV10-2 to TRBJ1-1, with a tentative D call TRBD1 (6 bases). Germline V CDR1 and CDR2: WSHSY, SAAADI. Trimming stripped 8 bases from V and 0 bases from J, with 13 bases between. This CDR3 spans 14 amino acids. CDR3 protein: CASRTGTLNTEAFF. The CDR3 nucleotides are TGCGCCAGCCGGACCGGGACATTGAACACTGAAGCTTTCTTT.

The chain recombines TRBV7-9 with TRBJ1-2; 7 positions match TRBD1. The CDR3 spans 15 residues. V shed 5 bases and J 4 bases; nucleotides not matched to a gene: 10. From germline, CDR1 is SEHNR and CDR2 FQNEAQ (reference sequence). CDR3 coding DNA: TGTGCCAGCAGCGCCGGAACAGGGGCCGTCTATGGCTACACCTTC. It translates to CASSAGTGAVYGYTF.

This chain's CDR3 is CASSEWAGYNSPLHF. In DNA, the CDR3 is TGTGCCAGCAGTGAATGGGCAGGGTATAATTCACCCCTCCACTTT. The J gene is TRBJ1-6, the V gene TRBV6-1, with D possibly being TRBD1 (5 bases). The length of the CDR3 is 15 residues. CDR1 is MNHNS and CDR2 is SASEGT in the germline V gene. Trimming cost V 2 bases and J 4 bases, with 9 bases left between them.

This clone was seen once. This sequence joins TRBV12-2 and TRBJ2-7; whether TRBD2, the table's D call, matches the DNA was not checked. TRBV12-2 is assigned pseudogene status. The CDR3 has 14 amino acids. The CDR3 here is CASRLSGLVYEQYF. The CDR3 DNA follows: TGTGCAAGTCGCTTATCGGGACTTGTCTACGAGCAGTACTTC.

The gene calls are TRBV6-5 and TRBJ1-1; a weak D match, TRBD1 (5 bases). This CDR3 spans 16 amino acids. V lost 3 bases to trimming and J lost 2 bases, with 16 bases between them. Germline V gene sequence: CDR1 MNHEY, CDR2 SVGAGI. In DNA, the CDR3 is TGTGCCAGCAGTTATTACCAGGGTCGGTTAAACACTGAAGCTTTCTTT. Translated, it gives CASSYYQGRLNTEAFF.

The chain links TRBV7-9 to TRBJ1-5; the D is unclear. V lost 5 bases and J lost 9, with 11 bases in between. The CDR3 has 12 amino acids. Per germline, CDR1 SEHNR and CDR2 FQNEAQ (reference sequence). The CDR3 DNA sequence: TGTGCCAGCAGCCCCGGATCCGCGCCCCAGCATTTT. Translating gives CASSPGSAPQHF.

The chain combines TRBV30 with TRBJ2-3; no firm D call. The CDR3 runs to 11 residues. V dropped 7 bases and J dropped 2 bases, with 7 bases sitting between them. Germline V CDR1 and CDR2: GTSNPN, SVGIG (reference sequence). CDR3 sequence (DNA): TGTGCCTACTCAGCCACAGATACGCAGTATTTT. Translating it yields CAYSATDTQYF.

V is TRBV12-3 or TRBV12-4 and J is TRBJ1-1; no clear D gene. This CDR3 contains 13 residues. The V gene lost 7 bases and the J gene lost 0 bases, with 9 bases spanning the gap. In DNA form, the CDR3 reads TGTGCCAGCACCTCGACACTGAACACTGAAGCTTTCTTT. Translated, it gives CASTSTLNTEAFF.

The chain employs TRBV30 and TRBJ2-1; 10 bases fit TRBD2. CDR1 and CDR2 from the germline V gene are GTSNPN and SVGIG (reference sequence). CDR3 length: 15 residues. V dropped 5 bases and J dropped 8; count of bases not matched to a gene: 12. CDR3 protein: CAWGAPSGRAYEQFF. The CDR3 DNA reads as TGTGCCTGGGGTGCCCCCAGCGGGAGGGCTTATGAGCAGTTCTTC.

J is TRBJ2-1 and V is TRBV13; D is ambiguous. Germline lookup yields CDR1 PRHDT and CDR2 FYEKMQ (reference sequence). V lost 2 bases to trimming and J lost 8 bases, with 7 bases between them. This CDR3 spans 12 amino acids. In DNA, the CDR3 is TGTGCCAGCAGCTTAAGGGCCGATGAGCAGTTCTTC. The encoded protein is CASSLRADEQFF. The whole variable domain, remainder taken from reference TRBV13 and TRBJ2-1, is AAGVIQSPRHLIKEKRETATLKCYPIPRHDTVYWYQQGPGQDPQFLISFYEKMQSDKGSIPDRFSAQQFSDYHSELNMSSLELGDSALYFCASSLRADEQFFGPGTRLTVL.

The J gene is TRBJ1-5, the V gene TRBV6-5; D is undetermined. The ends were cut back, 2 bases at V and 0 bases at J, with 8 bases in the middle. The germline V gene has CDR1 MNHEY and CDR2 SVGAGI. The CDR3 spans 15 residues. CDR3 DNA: TGTGCCAGCAGTTACGACCAGTATAGCAATCAGCCCCAGCATTTT. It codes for CASSYDQYSNQPQHF.

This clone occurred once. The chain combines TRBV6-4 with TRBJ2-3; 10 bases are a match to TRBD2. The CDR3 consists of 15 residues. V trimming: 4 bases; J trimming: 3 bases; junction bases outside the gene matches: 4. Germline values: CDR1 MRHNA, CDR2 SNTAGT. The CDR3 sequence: CASSVLAGATDTQYF. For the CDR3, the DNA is TGTGCCAGCAGTGTCCTAGCGGGAGCAACAGATACGCAGTATTTT.

DNA for the CDR3: TGTGCCAGCAGTTTATGGCGGAATGAAGCTTTCTTT. The encoded protein is CASSLWRNEAFF. The V call is TRBV12-3 or TRBV12-4, the J call TRBJ1-1; no reliable D call. Deletions cut 2 bases from V and 7 bases from J, with 8 bases between. This CDR3 contains 12 residues.

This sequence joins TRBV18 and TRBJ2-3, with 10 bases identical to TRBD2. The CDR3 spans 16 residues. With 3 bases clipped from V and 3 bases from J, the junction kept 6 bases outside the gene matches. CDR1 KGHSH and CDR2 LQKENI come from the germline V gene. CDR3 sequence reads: CASSPLLAGVTDTQYF. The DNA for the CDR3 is TGTGCCAGCTCACCCCTTCTAGCGGGAGTTACAGATACGCAGTATTTT.

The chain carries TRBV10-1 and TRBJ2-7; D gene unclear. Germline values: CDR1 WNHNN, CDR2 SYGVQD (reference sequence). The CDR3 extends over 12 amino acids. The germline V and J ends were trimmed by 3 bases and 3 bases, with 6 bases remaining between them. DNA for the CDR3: TGCGCCAGCAGTGACGCTGGCTACGAGCAGTACTTC. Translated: CASSDAGYEQYF.

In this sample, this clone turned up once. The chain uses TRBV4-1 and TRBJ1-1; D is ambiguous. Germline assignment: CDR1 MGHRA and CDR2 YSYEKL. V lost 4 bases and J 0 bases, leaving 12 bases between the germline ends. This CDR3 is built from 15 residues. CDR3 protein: CASSLKDNLNTEAFF. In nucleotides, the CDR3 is TGCGCCAGCAGCCTCAAAGATAACCTGAACACTGAAGCTTTCTTT.

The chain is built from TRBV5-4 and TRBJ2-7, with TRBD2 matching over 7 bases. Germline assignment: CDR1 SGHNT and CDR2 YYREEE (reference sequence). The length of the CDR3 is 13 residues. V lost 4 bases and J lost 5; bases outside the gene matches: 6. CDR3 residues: CASSPSGTHEQYF. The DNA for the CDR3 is TGTGCCAGCAGCCCGAGCGGGACCCACGAGCAGTACTTC.

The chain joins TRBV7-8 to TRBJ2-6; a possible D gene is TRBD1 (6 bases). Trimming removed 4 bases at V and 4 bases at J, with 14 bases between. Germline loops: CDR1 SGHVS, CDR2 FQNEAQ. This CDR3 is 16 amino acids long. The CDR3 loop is CASSSYRVPGANVLTF. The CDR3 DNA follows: TGTGCCAGCAGCTCCTACAGGGTGCCCGGGGCCAACGTCCTGACTTTC.